Listed below are T cell receptor beta chains from one sample, sequenced in a study of long-term antiretroviral therapy in people with HIV. TCRdb keeps only in-frame clones here, not all; method: immunoSEQ multiplex PCR. Seen here are more than 35,000 clones, approximately 94% observed once, and the top ten hold 3.6%. The specimen comprised unsorted PBMCs, sampled 4.1 years after starting antiretroviral therapy. Receptor source: a woman in her forties or fifties with HIV. Both conserved end residues are part of each CDR3. The D gene is left open where the match is weak. Only some rows state a clone size, as once, few, many or a class for expanded clones.

D: TRBD2; size: .; V: TRBV7-3; J: TRBJ2-3; CDR3: CASSLGLGDTQYF; DNA: TGTGCCAGCAGCTTGGGACTAGGTGATACGCAGTATTTT
D: .; size: .; V: TRBV6-5; J: TRBJ1-3; CDR3: CASGQGFSGNTIYF; DNA: TGTGCCAGTGGTCAGGGATTCTCTGGAAACACCATATATTTT
D: TRBD2; size: .; V: TRBV5-6; J: TRBJ2-1; CDR3: CASSLAPRGARNEQFF; DNA: TGTGCCAGCAGCTTGGCCCCGCGGGGGGCGCGCAATGAGCAGTTCTTC
D: TRBD1; size: .; V: TRBV14; J: TRBJ2-3; CDR3: CASSQGSQGALSTQYF; DNA: TGTGCCAGCAGCCAAGGTAGCCAGGGGGCTCTCTCCACGCAGTATTTT
D: .; size: once; V: TRBV5-4; J: TRBJ2-3; CDR3: CASSRGQVVPTDTQYF; DNA: TGTGCCAGCAGCCGGGGGCAGGTCGTCCCCACAGATACGCAGTATTTT
D: TRBD1; size: .; V: TRBV28; J: TRBJ1-1; CDR3: CASSSVSGGSTEAFF; DNA: TGTGCCAGCAGTTCAGTCTCAGGGGGTAGCACTGAAGCTTTCTTT
D: .; size: .; V: TRBV5-1; J: TRBJ1-4; CDR3: CASSSREGGEKLFF; DNA: TGCGCCAGCAGCTCTAGGGAAGGAGGTGAAAAACTGTTTTTT
D: .; size: .; V: TRBV9; J: TRBJ2-3; CDR3: CASSVGGAYTDTQYF; DNA: TGTGCCAGCAGCGTAGGAGGGGCATACACAGATACGCAGTATTTT
D: .; size: .; V: TRBV4-1; J: TRBJ1-5; CDR3: CASSQRQGNNQPQHF; DNA: TGCGCCAGCAGCCAACGTCAGGGGAACAATCAGCCCCAGCATTTT
D: .; size: once; V: TRBV12-5; J: TRBJ2-5; CDR3: CASGLEGGRRQYF; DNA: TGTGCTAGTGGTTTGGAAGGAGGGCGCCGGCAGTACTTC
D: TRBD1; size: .; V: TRBV29-1; J: TRBJ1-4; CDR3: CSVTTGADEKLFF; DNA: TGCAGCGTGACGACAGGGGCAGATGAAAAACTGTTTTTT
D: .; size: .; V: TRBV6-1; J: TRBJ1-1; CDR3: CASISRRGGTEAFF; DNA: TGTGCCAGCATTTCACGAAGGGGGGGCACTGAAGCTTTCTTT
D: .; size: .; V: TRBV6-1; J: TRBJ1-3; CDR3: CASSVRFGDTIYF; DNA: TGTGCCAGCAGTGTCAGGTTTGGAGACACCATATATTTT
D: .; size: .; V: TRBV5-4; J: TRBJ1-2; CDR3: CASSPGARGYTF; DNA: TGTGCCAGCAGCCCCGGGGCGAGGGGCTACACCTTC
D: .; size: once; V: TRBV5-1; J: TRBJ2-2; CDR3: CASSFKNTGELFF; DNA: TGCGCCAGCAGCTTTAAAAACACCGGGGAGCTGTTTTTT
D: .; size: .; V: TRBV30; J: TRBJ1-1; CDR3: CAWTPGVNTEAFF; DNA: TGTGCCTGGACGCCCGGGGTGAACACTGAAGCTTTCTTT
D: .; size: once; V: TRBV7-4; J: TRBJ1-5; CDR3: CASSFLARDGLPLSQPQHF; DNA: TGTGCCAGCAGCTTTTTGGCCCGGGACGGACTGCCCCTAAGTCAGCCCCAGCATTTT
D: .; size: .; V: TRBV27; J: TRBJ1-2; CDR3: CASSFRTGAFGYTF; DNA: TGTGCCAGCAGTTTTCGGACGGGAGCGTTTGGCTACACCTTC
D: TRBD1; size: .; V: TRBV28; J: TRBJ2-6; CDR3: CASRTPGQGSGANVLTF; DNA: TGTGCCAGCAGAACCCCCGGACAGGGGTCCGGGGCCAACGTCCTGACTTTC
D: .; size: .; V: TRBV2; J: TRBJ1-1; CDR3: CASSNNRGNTEAFF; DNA: TGTGCCAGCAGTAACAATCGGGGGAACACTGAAGCTTTCTTT
D: TRBD2; size: .; V: TRBV5-8; J: TRBJ2-3; CDR3: CANPRGGLVADTQYF; DNA: TGTGCCAACCCACGCGGGGGTTTGGTGGCAGATACGCAGTATTTT
D: TRBD1; size: .; V: TRBV10-1; J: TRBJ1-4; CDR3: CASRPRGRQGLLNEKLFF; DNA: TGCGCCAGCAGACCGAGGGGGAGACAGGGGTTGTTGAATGAAAAACTGTTTTTT
D: TRBD2; size: .; V: TRBV5-1; J: TRBJ2-1; CDR3: CASRDGGGGYNEQFF; DNA: TGCGCCAGCAGAGACGGGGGGGGAGGATACAATGAGCAGTTCTTC
D: .; size: .; V: TRBV6-1; J: TRBJ1-3; CDR3: CASSATDTGNTIYF; DNA: TGTGCCAGCAGTGCCACCGACACTGGAAACACCATATATTTT
D: .; size: .; V: TRBV11-2; J: TRBJ2-5; CDR3: CASSLRGVAQETQYF; DNA: TGTGCCAGCAGCTTGAGGGGAGTTGCTCAAGAGACCCAGTACTTC
D: .; size: .; V: TRBV7-6; J: TRBJ2-3; CDR3: CASSSGQRSTDTQYF; DNA: TGTGCCAGCAGCTCGGGACAACGAAGCACAGATACGCAGTATTTT
D: TRBD2; size: .; V: TRBV4-2; J: TRBJ2-5; CDR3: CASSQSSGGEETQYF; DNA: TGTGCCAGCAGCCAATCTAGCGGGGGTGAGGAGACCCAGTACTTC
D: .; size: .; V: TRBV19; J: TRBJ1-6; CDR3: CASSVTDSYNSPLHF; DNA: TGTGCCAGTAGTGTAACGGACTCCTATAATTCACCCCTCCACTTT
D: TRBD2; size: .; V: TRBV27; J: TRBJ2-7; CDR3: CASSRAAGNTYEQYF; DNA: TGTGCCAGCAGTCGGGCAGCGGGGAACACCTACGAGCAGTACTTC
D: .; size: .; V: TRBV30; J: TRBJ2-7; CDR3: CAWSAGPNYEQYF; DNA: TGTGCCTGGAGTGCGGGTCCGAACTACGAGCAGTACTTC
D: .; size: .; V: TRBV5-4; J: TRBJ1-1; CDR3: CASSAGGTEAFF; DNA: TGTGCCAGCAGCGCGGGGGGGACTGAAGCTTTCTTT
D: TRBD1; size: .; V: TRBV10-3; J: TRBJ2-7; CDR3: CAISGTGDREQYF; DNA: TGTGCCATCAGTGGAACAGGGGATCGGGAGCAGTACTTC
D: TRBD2; size: .; V: TRBV19; J: TRBJ2-4; CDR3: CASSITIGGADIQYF; DNA: TGTGCCAGTAGTATTACGATCGGGGGGGCGGACATTCAGTACTTC
D: .; size: .; V: TRBV2; J: TRBJ1-1; CDR3: CASSYDMSSREAFF; DNA: TGTGCCAGCAGTTACGACATGTCGTCGCGCGAAGCTTTCTTT
D: .; size: .; V: TRBV14; J: TRBJ1-6; CDR3: CASSQTHARSNSPLHF; DNA: TGTGCCAGCAGCCAGACCCACGCCCGATCTAATTCACCCCTCCACTTT
D: .; size: .; V: TRBV11-2; J: TRBJ2-7; CDR3: CASSLSLNQYF; DNA: TGTGCCAGCAGCTTAAGTCTAAACCAGTACTTC
D: .; size: .; V: TRBV5-1; J: TRBJ1-1; CDR3: CASSTSLPGTNTEAFF; DNA: TGCGCCAGCAGCACCTCCTTGCCGGGTACGAACACTGAAGCTTTCTTT
D: TRBD1; size: once; V: TRBV19; J: TRBJ1-5; CDR3: CASSIQGDYQPQHF; DNA: TGTGCCAGTAGTATCCAGGGGGACTATCAGCCCCAGCATTTT
D: .; size: .; V: TRBV6-1; J: TRBJ2-2; CDR3: CASSELRSLGAFTGELFF; DNA: TGTGCCAGCAGTGAATTAAGGTCTCTCGGGGCTTTCACCGGGGAGCTGTTTTTT
D: TRBD1; size: .; V: TRBV4-2; J: TRBJ1-2; CDR3: CASSQEGSTRGEDGGYTF; DNA: TGTGCCAGCAGCCAAGAAGGATCTACCAGGGGGGAAGATGGTGGCTACACCTTC
D: TRBD2; size: .; V: TRBV4-1; J: TRBJ2-1; CDR3: CASTTRAGLVFSEQFF; DNA: TGCGCCAGCACCACCCGCGCGGGACTAGTTTTTAGTGAGCAGTTCTTC
D: .; size: .; V: TRBV29-1; J: TRBJ1-4; CDR3: CSVEVNEKLFF; DNA: TGCAGCGTTGAAGTGAATGAAAAACTGTTTTTT
D: TRBD1; size: .; V: TRBV29-1; J: TRBJ1-3; CDR3: CSARTGDSGNTIYF; DNA: TGCAGCGCTAGAACAGGGGACTCTGGAAACACCATATATTTT
D: TRBD2; size: .; V: TRBV6-5; J: TRBJ2-3; CDR3: CASSPQRGGTDTQYF; DNA: TGTGCCAGCAGTCCCCAGCGGGGAGGCACAGATACGCAGTATTTT
D: .; size: .; V: TRBV5-8; J: TRBJ2-7; CDR3: CASTLRGAGEQYF; DNA: TGTGCCAGCACCCTGAGAGGGGCTGGCGAGCAGTACTTC
D: .; size: .; V: TRBV10-3; J: TRBJ1-4; CDR3: CAISDFGEKLFF; DNA: TGTGCCATCAGTGATTTTGGTGAAAAACTGTTTTTT
D: TRBD2; size: few; V: TRBV18; J: TRBJ2-7; CDR3: CASSIGTSGYEQYF; DNA: TGTGCCAGCTCAATTGGGACTAGCGGATACGAGCAGTACTTC
D: TRBD2; size: .; V: TRBV11-2; J: TRBJ2-1; CDR3: CASSKLRLAGANNEQFF; DNA: TGTGCCAGCAGCAAACTAAGACTAGCGGGGGCCAACAATGAGCAGTTCTTC
D: .; size: .; V: TRBV11-2; J: TRBJ1-5; CDR3: CASSLSGPGHQPQHF; DNA: TGTGCCAGCAGCTTATCCGGGCCAGGGCATCAGCCCCAGCATTTT
D: .; size: .; V: TRBV2; J: TRBJ2-2; CDR3: CASSTGVGELFF; DNA: TGTGCCAGCAGCACGGGTGTTGGGGAGCTGTTTTTT
D: .; size: few; V: TRBV7-9; J: TRBJ1-6; CDR3: CASRTQGNSPLHF; DNA: TGTGCCAGCAGAACACAGGGTAATTCACCCCTCCACTTT
D: TRBD1; size: once; V: TRBV30; J: TRBJ1-2; CDR3: CAWSAAGTGSEYGYTF; DNA: TGTGCCTGGAGTGCCGCCGGGACAGGGTCGGAGTATGGCTACACCTTC
D: .; size: .; V: TRBV10-1; J: TRBJ2-2; CDR3: CASSAGGSNTGELFF; DNA: TGCGCCAGCAGTGCCGGGGGCTCGAACACCGGGGAGCTGTTTTTT
D: .; size: .; V: TRBV2; J: TRBJ2-1; CDR3: CASSSDLYNEQFF; DNA: TGTGCCAGCAGTTCGGACTTGTACAATGAGCAGTTCTTC
D: .; size: .; V: TRBV5-1; J: TRBJ2-3; CDR3: CASSLTSTDTQYF; DNA: TGCGCCAGCAGCCTAACTAGCACAGATACGCAGTATTTT